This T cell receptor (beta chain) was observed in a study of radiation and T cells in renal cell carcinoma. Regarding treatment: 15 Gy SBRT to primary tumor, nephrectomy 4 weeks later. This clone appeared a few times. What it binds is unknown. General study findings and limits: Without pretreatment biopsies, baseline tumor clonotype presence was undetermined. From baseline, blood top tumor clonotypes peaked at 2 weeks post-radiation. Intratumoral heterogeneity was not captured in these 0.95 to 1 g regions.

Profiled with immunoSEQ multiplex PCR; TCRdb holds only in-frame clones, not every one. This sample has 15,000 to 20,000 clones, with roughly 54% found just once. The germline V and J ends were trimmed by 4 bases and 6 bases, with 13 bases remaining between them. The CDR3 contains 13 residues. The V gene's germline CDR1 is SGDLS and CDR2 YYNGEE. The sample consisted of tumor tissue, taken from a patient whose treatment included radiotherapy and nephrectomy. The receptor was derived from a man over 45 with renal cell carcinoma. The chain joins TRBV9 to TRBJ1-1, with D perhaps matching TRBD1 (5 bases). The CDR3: CASSSTGEAEAFF. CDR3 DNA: TGTGCCAGCAGCTCGACGGGGGAAGCTGAAGCTTTCTTT. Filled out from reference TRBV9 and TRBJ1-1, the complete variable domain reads DSGVTQTPKHLITATGQRVTLRCSPRSGDLSVYWYQQSLDQGLQFLIQYYNGEERAKGNILERFSAQQFPDLHSELNLSSLELGDSALYFCASSSTGEAEAFFGQGTRLTVV.